This passage covers 26 T cell receptor beta chains from one sample sequenced in a study of blood T cell repertoires in COVID-19. The protocol was immunoSEQ multiplex PCR, while the TCRdb copy is restricted to in-frame clones and leaves out a portion. The sample yields about 180,000 clones, approximately 88% seen once. The specimen was peripheral blood. The source of these receptors is a young woman with acute or convalescent COVID-19.

This chain uses TRBV14 with TRBJ1-2; D is unresolved. Per germline, CDR1 SGHDN and CDR2 FVKESK. The CDR3 has 15 residues. Trimming took off 0 bases at V and 2 bases at J, with 10 bases between the two ends. In DNA, the CDR3 is TGTGCCAGCAGCCAAGAAAGCGCGATCAACTATGGCTACACCTTC. It specifies CASSQESAINYGYTF.

The V call is TRBV19, the J call TRBJ1-4, with D tentatively TRBD1 (6 bases). The CDR3 contains 13 residues. V lost 6 bases, J lost 10 bases, and 15 bases lay in between. Germline lookup yields CDR1 LNHDA and CDR2 SQIVND (reference sequence). CDR3 DNA: TGTGCCAGTAGCGAAAGGGGGAGAGTAAAACTGTTTTTT. As protein: CASSERGRVKLFF. The entire variable domain, with the rest obtained from reference TRBV19 and TRBJ1-4, is as follows: DGGITQSPKYLFRKEGQNVTLSCEQNLNHDAMYWYRQDPGQGLRLIYYSQIVNDFQKGDIAEGYSVSREKKESFPLTVTSAQKNPTAFYLCASSERGRVKLFFGSGTQLSVL.

The rearrangement joins TRBV7-2 to TRBJ1-6; D call uncertain. CDR1 SGHTA and CDR2 FQGNSA come from the germline V gene. The CDR3 length is 13 residues. V gave up 5 bases and J gave up 7 bases, with 9 bases separating them. Here the CDR3 DNA reads TGTGCCAGCAGCACCATGACAAATTCACCCCTCCACTTT. Translating gives CASSTMTNSPLHF.

The gene calls are TRBV5-1 and TRBJ2-1; tentatively, D is TRBD1 (6 bases). V was shortened by 9 bases and J by 8 bases, with 24 bases between the two germline ends. Per germline, CDR1 SGHRS and CDR2 YFSETQ. This CDR3 has 15 residues. DNA for the CDR3: TGCGCCACCCGTAGAGGGGACAAAAGGACCGATGAGCAGTTCTTC. It specifies CATRRGDKRTDEQFF.

V and J are TRBV10-3 and TRBJ2-7; D not resolved. This CDR3 comprises 13 residues. CDR1 and CDR2 (germline): ENHRY, SYGVKD. V lost 10 bases and J 6 bases, leaving 19 bases between the germline ends. CDR3 region: CATTPAPSTEQYF. The CDR3 DNA reads TGTGCCACCACCCCTGCCCCGAGTACCGAGCAGTACTTC.

The CDR3 nucleotides are TGTGCCAGCTCACCATCCGGGACAGGTAGCTCTGGAAACACCATATATTTT. Translated: CASSPSGTGSSGNTIYF. The genes are TRBV18 and TRBJ1-3, with TRBD1 identical over 8 bases. Germline CDR1 and CDR2: KGHSH and LQKENI. V was pared by 2 bases and J by 0 bases, with 6 bases of the junction left unmatched. The CDR3 consists of 17 residues.

The genes are TRBV18 and TRBJ2-1; TRBD2 is a possible D gene (5 bases). V lost 3 bases and J 7 bases, leaving 19 bases between the germline ends. Germline loops: CDR1 KGHSH, CDR2 LQKENI. The CDR3 has 16 residues. The CDR3 sequence: CASSPGIRELRNEQFF. In DNA form, the CDR3 reads TGTGCCAGCTCACCGGGGATTAGGGAGCTCAGGAATGAGCAGTTCTTC.

The chain uses TRBV30 and TRBJ2-2, with D possibly TRBD2 on 5 matching bases. CDR1 is GTSNPN and CDR2 is SVGIG in the germline V gene (reference sequence). The CDR3 is 13 residues long. Written as DNA, the CDR3 is TGTGCTGTCGGACTGGCGAACACCGGGGAGCTGTTTTTT. It is translated as CAVGLANTGELFF. Supplemented by reference TRBV30 and TRBJ2-2, the full variable domain reads SQTIHQWPATLVQPVGSPLSLECTVEGTSNPNLYWYRQAAGRGLQLLFYSVGIGQISSEVPQNLSASRPQDRQFILSSKKLLLSDSGFYLCAVGLANTGELFFGEGSRLTVL.

The V call is TRBV7-2, the J call TRBJ1-3; no clear D gene. The CDR3 loop spans 13 amino acids. V was pared by 3 bases and J by 0 bases, with 3 bases between. Germline CDR1 and CDR2: SGHTA and FQGNSA. Written as DNA, the CDR3 is TGTGCCAGCAGCTTCCTCTCTGGAAACACCATATATTTT. Translated, it gives CASSFLSGNTIYF.

The chain combines TRBV20-1 with TRBJ2-3; D is unresolved. The CDR3 runs 11 residues. The ends were cut back, 5 bases at V and 4 bases at J, with 7 bases in the middle. CDR1 DFQATT and CDR2 SNEGSKA come from the germline V gene (reference sequence). The CDR3 region is CSASVPDTQYF. CDR3 DNA: TGCAGTGCTTCGGTCCCAGATACGCAGTATTTT.

The chain joins TRBV28 to TRBJ2-2, with D maybe TRBD1 (6 bases). Germline V lookup: CDR1 MDHEN, CDR2 SYDVKM. This CDR3 region has 16 residues. V lost 6 bases, J lost 0 bases, and 14 bases lay in between. For the CDR3, the DNA is TGTGCCAGCAGGCCTGGACAGACCGCGAACACCGGGGAGCTGTTTTTT. Amino acids: CASRPGQTANTGELFF.

The CDR3 bases are TGTGCCTGGGGGACAGGGCCCACAGATACGCAGTATTTT. Protein sequence: CAWGTGPTDTQYF. The chain couples TRBV30 to TRBJ2-3; 9 positions match TRBD1. The CDR3 runs to 13 residues. Unmatched junction bases numbered 2, after V lost 5 bases and J lost 2 bases. CDR1 and CDR2 from the germline V gene are GTSNPN and SVGIG (reference sequence).

The V call is TRBV6-1, the J call TRBJ1-1; D not resolved. This CDR3 spans 14 amino acids. Trimming left V 2 bases short and J 1 base short, with 8 bases between. CDR1 is MNHNS and CDR2 is SASEGT in the germline V gene. The CDR3 DNA follows: TGTGCCAGCAGTGAAAATACAGCGAACACTGAAGCTTTCTTT. Its translation: CASSENTANTEAFF.

As DNA, the CDR3 is TGTGCCAGCAAACGGACAGGCGGTAATCAGCCCCAGCATTTT. Translation gives CASKRTGGNQPQHF. The rearrangement uses TRBV27 and TRBJ1-5, with TRBD1 identical over 7 bases. The germline V gene has CDR1 MNHEY and CDR2 SMNVEV (reference sequence). V dropped 7 bases and J dropped 4; count of bases not matched to a gene: 7. The CDR3 runs 14 residues.

This rearrangement joins TRBV3-1 (or the pseudogene TRBV3-2) to TRBJ2-5, with a weak D call TRBD1 (5 bases). This CDR3 is 14 amino acids long. The germline V gene has CDR1 LGHDT and CDR2 YNNKEL (reference sequence). Trimming removed 8 bases at V and 7 bases at J, with 20 bases between. CDR3 in amino acids: CASADSYLAGTQYF. CDR3 sequence (DNA): TGTGCCAGCGCCGACAGTTACCTTGCAGGGACCCAGTACTTC.

This chain uses TRBV5-6 with TRBJ2-6, with unresolved D. Germline CDR1 reads SGHDT; CDR2 reads YYEEEE. CDR3 length: 17 residues. V was shortened by 3 bases and J by 0 bases, with 13 bases between the two germline ends. The CDR3 DNA is TGTGCCAGCAGCTACCGGGTCCCATTCTCTGGGGCCAACGTCCTGACTTTC. It encodes CASSYRVPFSGANVLTF.

The V and J genes are TRBV2 and TRBJ2-1; tentative D call: TRBD1 (6 bases). CDR3 length: 14 residues. Per germline, CDR1 SNHLY and CDR2 FYNNEI. V was shortened by 2 bases and J by 10 bases, with 15 bases between the two germline ends. The CDR3 loop is CASSERTPRGEQFF. Written as DNA, the CDR3 is TGTGCCAGCAGTGAACGGACTCCAAGGGGGGAGCAGTTCTTC.

The CDR3 DNA follows: TGTGCCAGCAGTAGGGTGGGGGACATTGATACGCAGTATTTT. This sequence encodes CASSRVGDIDTQYF. The chain joins TRBV7-9 to TRBJ2-3; possibly TRBD1 for D (6 bases). The CDR3 loop spans 14 amino acids. Trimming cost V 6 bases and J 6 bases, with 16 bases left between them. The V gene's germline CDR1 is SEHNR and CDR2 FQNEAQ (reference sequence).

The gene calls are TRBV6-5 and TRBJ2-7, with 10 bases lining up with TRBD2. This CDR3 region has 15 residues. With V trimmed by 6 bases and J by 6 bases, 11 bases remained unmatched. CDR1 is MNHEY, CDR2 SVGAGI, per germline. The CDR3 coding sequence is TGTGCCAGCAGCGCGTCGCTAGCGGGAGTGTCCGAGCAGTACTTC. Translated, it gives CASSASLAGVSEQYF.

The genes are TRBV28 and TRBJ2-3, with 7 bases identical to TRBD2. CDR3 size: 15 residues. CDR1 is MDHEN, CDR2 SYDVKM, per germline. J was trimmed by 5 bases and V by 3 bases; bases with no gene match: 8. The CDR3 nucleotides read TGTGCCAGCAGTTTGGCGGGGGTGAGGGGAGATACGCAGTATTTT. Amino acid sequence: CASSLAGVRGDTQYF.

This clone was recorded only once. The gene calls are TRBV18 and TRBJ1-2; the D is unclear. From germline, CDR1 is KGHSH and CDR2 LQKENI. The CDR3 extends over 16 amino acids. V was trimmed by 5 bases and J by 2 bases, leaving 18 bases between them. The chain's CDR3 is CASSISIYAENYGYTF. The CDR3 DNA follows: TGTGCCAGCTCAATATCCATCTACGCGGAGAACTATGGCTACACCTTC.

This chain joins TRBV11-1 and TRBJ2-1, with 8 bases identical to TRBD1. The length of the CDR3 is 13 residues. The ends lost 5 bases at V and 10 bases at J; junction bases unmatched: 7. Looked up from germline, CDR1 is SGHAT and CDR2 is FQDESV (reference sequence). The CDR3 is CASSDRGAGEQFF. The CDR3 region has the DNA TGTGCCAGCAGCGACAGGGGCGCGGGCGAGCAGTTCTTC.

The chain employs TRBV30 and TRBJ1-6, with D perhaps TRBD1 (5 bases). Germline V CDR1 and CDR2: GTSNPN, SVGIG (reference sequence). Trimming cost V 0 bases and J 2 bases, with 11 bases left between them. The CDR3 is made up of 16 amino acids. CDR3 protein: CAWSVSGRPYNSPLHF. Written as DNA, the CDR3 is TGTGCCTGGAGTGTGTCAGGGCGTCCCTATAATTCACCCCTCCACTTT.

The gene calls are TRBV5-4 and TRBJ1-1; D is ambiguous. From germline, CDR1 is SGHNT and CDR2 YYREEE (reference sequence). The CDR3 has 14 residues. V shed 4 bases and J shed 5 bases, with 15 bases lying between them. The DNA for the CDR3 is TGTGCCAGCAGCGGAGGTCTGTTTGAGACTGAAGCTTTCTTT. Translating gives CASSGGLFETEAFF.

The chain is built from TRBV3-1 (or the pseudogene TRBV3-2) and TRBJ2-7, with a weak D call TRBD2 (7 bases). V was clipped by 7 bases and J by 4 bases, with 26 bases between them. CDR3 length: 17 residues. The germline CDR1 and CDR2 sequences are LGHDT and YNNKEL (reference sequence). CDR3 nucleotides: TGTGCCAGCATGAAGGGGGGGAGCGGGCCGGTCGGATACGAGCAGTACTTC. Residues: CASMKGGSGPVGYEQYF.

This clone was seen a single time. The chain couples TRBV15 to TRBJ2-5; possibly TRBD2 for D (6 bases). V was trimmed by 1 base and J by 5 bases, leaving 11 bases between them. CDR1 is LNHNV, CDR2 YYDKDF, per germline (reference sequence). CDR3 length equals 14 residues. The CDR3: CATSRGGIQETQYF. The CDR3, as DNA: TGTGCCACCAGCAGAGGCGGGATTCAGGAGACCCAGTACTTC.